The 3 T cell receptor beta chains in this list originate from one sample, sequenced in a study of blood T cell repertoires in COVID-19. The data were produced by immunoSEQ multiplex PCR, yet TCRdb's version contains in-frame clones alone and is incomplete. The sample holds about 200,000 clones; around 85% are singletons and the top ten take 3.8%. The sequenced sample consisted of PBMCs or T cells enriched from blood (not recorded which). The receptors derive from a woman aged 40 to 50 with acute COVID-19.

This rearrangement joins TRBV28 to TRBJ1-5; 8 positions agree with TRBD1. V gave up 6 bases and J gave up 2 bases; unmatched junction bases: 6. Germline CDR1 reads MDHEN; CDR2 reads SYDVKM. The CDR3 has 15 residues. The CDR3 coding sequence is TGTGCCAGCAGGGGAACAGGGGGAGGCAATCAGCCCCAGCATTTT. Its translation: CASRGTGGGNQPQHF.

The rearrangement joins TRBV5-1 to TRBJ2-1; 9 bases agree with TRBD1. The CDR3 sequence is 17 residues long. The V and J ends lost 4 bases and 1 base, in that order; junction bases with no gene match: 9. Germline values: CDR1 SGHRS, CDR2 YFSETQ. The CDR3 sequence is CASSLGQGWESYNEQFF. The CDR3 bases are TGCGCCAGCAGCCTGGGACAGGGCTGGGAATCCTACAATGAGCAGTTCTTC. Full variable domain (outside the CDR3, taken from reference TRBV5-1 and TRBJ2-1): KAGVTQTPRYLIKTRGQQVTLSCSPISGHRSVSWYQQTPGQGLQFLFEYFSETQRNKGNFPGRFSGRQFSNSRSEMNVSTLELGDSALYLCASSLGQGWESYNEQFFGPGTRLTVL.

CDR3 amino acids: CASSPLASGSTDTQYF. CDR3 in DNA: TGTGCCAGCTCACCACTGGCTAGCGGGAGCACAGATACGCAGTATTTT. J is TRBJ2-3 and V is TRBV18, with TRBD2 identical over 8 bases. The CDR3 length is 16 residues. J was trimmed by 0 bases and V by 1 base; bases with no gene match: 3. Germline loops: CDR1 KGHSH, CDR2 LQKENI.